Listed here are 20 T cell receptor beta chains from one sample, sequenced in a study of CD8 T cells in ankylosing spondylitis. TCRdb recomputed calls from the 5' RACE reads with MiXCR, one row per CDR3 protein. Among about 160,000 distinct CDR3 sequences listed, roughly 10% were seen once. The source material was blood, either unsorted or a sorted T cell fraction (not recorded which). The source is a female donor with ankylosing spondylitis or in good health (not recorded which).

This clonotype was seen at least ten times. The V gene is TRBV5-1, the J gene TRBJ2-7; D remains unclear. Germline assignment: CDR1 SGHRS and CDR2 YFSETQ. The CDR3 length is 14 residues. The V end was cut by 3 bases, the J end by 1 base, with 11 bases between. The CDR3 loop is CASSWVENSYEQYF. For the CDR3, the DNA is TGCGCCAGCAGCTGGGTGGAGAATTCCTACGAGCAGTACTTC.

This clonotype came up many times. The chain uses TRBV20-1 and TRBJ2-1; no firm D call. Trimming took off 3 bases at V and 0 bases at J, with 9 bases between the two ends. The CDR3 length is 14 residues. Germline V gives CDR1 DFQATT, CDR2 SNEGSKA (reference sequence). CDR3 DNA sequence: TGCAGTGCTAGCGGCCTAAGCTCCTACAATGAGCAGTTCTTC. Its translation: CSASGLSSYNEQFF.

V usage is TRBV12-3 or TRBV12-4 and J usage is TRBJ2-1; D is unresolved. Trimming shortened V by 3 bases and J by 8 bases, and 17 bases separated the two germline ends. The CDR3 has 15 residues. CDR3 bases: TGTGCCAGCAGTTTTCCCAGCTCCGGCTTGGATGAGCAGTTCTTC. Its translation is CASSFPSSGLDEQFF.

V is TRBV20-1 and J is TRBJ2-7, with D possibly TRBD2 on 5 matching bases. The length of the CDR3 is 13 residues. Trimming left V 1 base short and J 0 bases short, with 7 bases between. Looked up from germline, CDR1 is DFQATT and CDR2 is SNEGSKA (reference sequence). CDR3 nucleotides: TGCAGTGCTAGAGGGAGGAGCTCCTACGAGCAGTACTTC. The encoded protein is CSARGRSSYEQYF.

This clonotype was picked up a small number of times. The CDR3 coding sequence is TGTGCCAGCAGCCAAGATTACTTGCGGGCCGAGCAGTACTTC. Amino acids: CASSQDYLRAEQYF. This sequence joins TRBV14 and TRBJ2-7; D is perhaps TRBD2 (5 bases). CDR1 and CDR2 (germline): SGHDN, FVKESK. The CDR3 has 14 amino acids. V lost 0 bases and J 6 bases, leaving 12 bases between the germline ends.

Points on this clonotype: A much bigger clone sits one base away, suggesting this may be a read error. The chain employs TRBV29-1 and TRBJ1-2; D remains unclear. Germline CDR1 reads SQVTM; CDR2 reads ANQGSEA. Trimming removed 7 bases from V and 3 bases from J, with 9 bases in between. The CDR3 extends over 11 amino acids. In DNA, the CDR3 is TGCAGCGGCCGACGGGACTATGGCTACACCTTC. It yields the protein CSGRRDYGYTF.

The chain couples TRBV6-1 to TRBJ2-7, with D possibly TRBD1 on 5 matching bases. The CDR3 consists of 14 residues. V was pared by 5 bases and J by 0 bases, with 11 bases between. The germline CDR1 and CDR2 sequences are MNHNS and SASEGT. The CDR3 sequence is CASSLDILSYEQYF. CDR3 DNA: TGTGCCAGCAGTCTGGACATACTCTCCTACGAGCAGTACTTC.

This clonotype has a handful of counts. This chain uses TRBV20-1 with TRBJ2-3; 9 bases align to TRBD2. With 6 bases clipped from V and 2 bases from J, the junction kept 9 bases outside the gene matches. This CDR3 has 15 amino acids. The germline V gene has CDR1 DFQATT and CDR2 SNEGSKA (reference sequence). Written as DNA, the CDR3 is TGCAGTGCCCGACGACTAGCGGAGCCCACAGATACGCAGTATTTT. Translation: CSARRLAEPTDTQYF.

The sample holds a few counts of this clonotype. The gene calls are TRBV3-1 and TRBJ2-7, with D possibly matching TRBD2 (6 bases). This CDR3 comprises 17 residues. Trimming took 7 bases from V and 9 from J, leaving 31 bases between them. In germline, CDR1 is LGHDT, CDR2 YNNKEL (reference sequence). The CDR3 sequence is CASTYFFSREKGARQYF. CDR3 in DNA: TGTGCCAGCACCTACTTTTTTTCACGGGAGAAAGGGGCACGGCAGTACTTC.

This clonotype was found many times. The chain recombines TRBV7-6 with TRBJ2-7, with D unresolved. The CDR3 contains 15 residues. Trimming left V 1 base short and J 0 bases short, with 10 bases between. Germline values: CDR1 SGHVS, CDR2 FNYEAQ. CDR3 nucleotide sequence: TGTGCCAGCAGCTTAGGGTCGGCTCACTCCTACGAGCAGTACTTC. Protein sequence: CASSLGSAHSYEQYF.

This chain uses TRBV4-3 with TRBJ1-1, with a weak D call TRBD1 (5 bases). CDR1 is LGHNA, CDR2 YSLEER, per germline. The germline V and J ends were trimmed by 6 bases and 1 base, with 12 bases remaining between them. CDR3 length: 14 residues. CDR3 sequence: CASRRGTPNTEAFF. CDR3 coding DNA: TGCGCCAGCAGGCGAGGGACCCCGAACACTGAAGCTTTCTTT.

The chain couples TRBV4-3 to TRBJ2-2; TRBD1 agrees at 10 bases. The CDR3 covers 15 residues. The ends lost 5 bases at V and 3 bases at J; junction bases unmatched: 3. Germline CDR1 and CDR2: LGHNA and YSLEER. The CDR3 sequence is CASSSGTGDTGELFF. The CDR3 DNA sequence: TGCGCCAGCAGCTCCGGGACAGGGGACACCGGGGAGCTGTTTTTT.

CDR3 in amino acids: CSAWDQEETQYF. Written as DNA, the CDR3 is TGCAGTGCATGGGACCAAGAAGAGACCCAGTACTTC. The V call is TRBV20-1, the J call TRBJ2-5, with D perhaps given as TRBD1 or TRBD2 (5 bases each). Between the trimmed V and J ends, which lost 6 bases and 3 bases, there was a span of 11 bases. CDR1 and CDR2 (germline): DFQATT, SNEGSKA (reference sequence). The CDR3 sequence is 12 residues long.

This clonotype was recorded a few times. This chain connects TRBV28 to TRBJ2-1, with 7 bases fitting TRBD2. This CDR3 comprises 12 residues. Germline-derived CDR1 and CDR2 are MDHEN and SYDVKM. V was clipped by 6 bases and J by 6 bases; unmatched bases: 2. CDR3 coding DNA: TGTGCCAGCAGCTGGGAGGGCAATGAGCAGTTCTTC. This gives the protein CASSWEGNEQFF.

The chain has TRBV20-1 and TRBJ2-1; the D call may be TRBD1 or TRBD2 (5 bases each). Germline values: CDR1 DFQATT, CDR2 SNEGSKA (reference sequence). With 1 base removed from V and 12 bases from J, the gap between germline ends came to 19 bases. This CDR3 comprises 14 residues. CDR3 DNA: TGCAGTGCTAGAGCGGGAACTGGGTCCCAGGGGCAGTTCTTC. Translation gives CSARAGTGSQGQFF.

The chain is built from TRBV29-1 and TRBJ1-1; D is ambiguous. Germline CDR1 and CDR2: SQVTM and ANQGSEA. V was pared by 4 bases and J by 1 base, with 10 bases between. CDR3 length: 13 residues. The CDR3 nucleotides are TGCAGCGTTGCGGAGGGCTCGAACACTGAAGCTTTCTTT. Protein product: CSVAEGSNTEAFF.

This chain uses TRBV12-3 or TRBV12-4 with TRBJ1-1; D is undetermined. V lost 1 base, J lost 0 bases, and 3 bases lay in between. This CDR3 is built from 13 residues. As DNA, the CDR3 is TGTGCCAGCAGTTTAGACGTGAACACTGAAGCTTTCTTT. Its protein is CASSLDVNTEAFF.

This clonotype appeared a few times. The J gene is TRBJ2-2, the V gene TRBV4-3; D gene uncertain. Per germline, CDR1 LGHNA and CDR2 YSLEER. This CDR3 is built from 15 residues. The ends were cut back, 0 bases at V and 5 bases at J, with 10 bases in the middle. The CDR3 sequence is CASSQDPGSTGELFF. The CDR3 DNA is TGCGCCAGCAGCCAAGATCCCGGTAGTACCGGGGAGCTGTTTTTT.

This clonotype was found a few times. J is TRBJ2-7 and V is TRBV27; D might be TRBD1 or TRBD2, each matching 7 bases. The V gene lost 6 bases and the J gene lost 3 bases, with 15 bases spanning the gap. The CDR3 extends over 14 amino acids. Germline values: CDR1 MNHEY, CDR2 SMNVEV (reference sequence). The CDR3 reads CASSYQGEGYEQYF. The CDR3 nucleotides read TGTGCCAGCAGCTATCAGGGGGAGGGCTACGAGCAGTACTTC.

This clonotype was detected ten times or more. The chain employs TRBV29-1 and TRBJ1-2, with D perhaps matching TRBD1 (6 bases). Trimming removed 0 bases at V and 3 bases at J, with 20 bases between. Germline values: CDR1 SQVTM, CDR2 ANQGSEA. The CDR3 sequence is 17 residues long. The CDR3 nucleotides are TGCAGCGTTGAAGATCCTACAGGGAAAAAGGTGGACTATGGCTACACCTTC. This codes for CSVEDPTGKKVDYGYTF.